This T cell receptor (beta chain) is drawn from a study of T-cell memory formation after mild COVID-19. The table lists this clonotype with a few counts. TCR alpha and TCR beta cDNA libraries with sample barcodes and UMIs came from 5'RACE using constant-segment primers. One entry per CDR3 protein, called by TCRdb with MiXCR from the 5' RACE reads. The sample consists of about 470,000 distinct CDR3 sequences, about 20% of them appearing once. This CDR3 is built from 15 residues. The junction had 9 bases not matched to a gene; V was cut back by 4 bases and J by 9 bases. In germline, CDR1 is SEHNR, CDR2 FQNEAQ (reference sequence).

Specimen: PBMCs or a T cell subset sorted from them (not recorded which). The source of this sequence is an adult woman who had mild COVID-19 (a few samples of this study predate the infection). Cell type and time point are not known. This rearrangement joins TRBV7-9 to TRBJ2-1, with TRBD1 identical over 10 bases. The CDR3: CASSYRDRGAREQFF. The DNA for the CDR3 is TGTGCCAGCAGCTATCGGGACAGGGGTGCGCGTGAGCAGTTCTTC. The whole variable domain, filled in from reference TRBV7-9 and TRBJ2-1, reads DTGVSQNPRHKITKRGQNVTFRCDPISEHNRLYWYRQTLGQGPEFLTYFQNEAQLEKSRLLSDRFSAERPKGSFSTLEIQRTEQGDSAMYLCASSYRDRGAREQFFGPGTRLTVL.